This TCR beta chain was retrieved from a study of cytomegalovirus exposure and HLA in healthy donors. The PCR made use of 60 Vbeta and 13 Jbeta primers. Generated by immunoSEQ multiplex PCR, the TCRdb table keeps only in-frame clones and is missing some. Altogether 130,000 or so clones are present, 75% being singletons, with the ten largest covering less than 3%. This clone was seen a few times. The antigen remains unidentified. Germline CDR1 and CDR2: SGHVS and FQNEAQ. The CDR3 sequence is 13 residues long. Trimming removed 5 bases at V and 3 bases at J, with 10 bases between. Study-level results: From TCR beta sequences, most subjects' HLA-A and HLA-B alleles were reportedly predicted accurately.

This sequence joins TRBV7-8 and TRBJ1-2; D possibly corresponds to TRBD1 (5 bases). The sample was PBMCs. The receptor was isolated from a woman aged 40 to 50 in good health and CMV-seropositive. As DNA, the CDR3 is TGTGCCAGCAGCACCGACAGAGACTATGGCTACACCTTC. Translated, it gives CASSTDRDYGYTF.